The clone carrying this TCR beta chain appeared many times. Its specificity is not known. CDR3 length: 12 amino acids. The V and J ends lost 0 bases and 5 bases respectively, with 4 bases between them. Germline V lookup: CDR1 LNHDA, CDR2 SQIVND (reference sequence). Treatment of any kind had been given to no patient before thyroid surgery. The data originate from a study of metastatic and nonmetastatic thyroid tumors. Study information: Malignant and benign thyroid patients had repertoires compared in peripheral blood and tumor or nodule tissue.

Notes on the study in general: Compared with benign nodules, malignant thyroid tumors were reported to have significantly higher TCR beta diversity in both blood and tumor.

MiXCR re-clonotyped the PCR reads for TCRdb. The sample shows 17,000 or so clones, about 27% of them seen only once. Sequencing was carried out using tumor tissue. The receptor's source is a female donor with papillary thyroid cancer or a benign thyroid nodule (not recorded which). Some clones in this sample may be carry-over from other donors' samples. The chain uses TRBV19 and TRBJ1-1; D is unclear. The CDR3 protein is CASSIDLTEAFF. The CDR3 DNA reads TGTGCCAGTAGTATAGATCTGACTGAAGCTTTCTTT.